This TCR beta chain comes out of a study of T cell repertoires in cytomegalovirus infection. Across the study: Well-studied HLA-B-restricted epitopes and recently identified HLA-C-restricted epitopes of CMV were both used in the study. It was the public TCR beta signatures that indicated both CMV infection and matching HLA type.

TCRdb re-derived calls from the reads in MiXCR, one entry per CDR3 protein. This sample yields about 900,000 distinct CDR3 sequences, of which 31% are seen a single time; roughly 13% belongs to the top ten. Study-wide results and caveats: Across the ex vivo response, the dominant clonotypes were HLA-C-restricted CMV-specific TCR beta clonotypes. Carriers of CMV plus the relevant HLA were identified by cumulative public TCR beta family frequency.

A note on this clonotype: The target antigen is unknown. The DNA is left out, because the CDR3 cannot be placed on it with certainty; the CDR3 is given as TCRdb lists it.

Germline V lookup: CDR1 SGHVS, CDR2 FNYEAQ. The CDR3 numbers 13 amino acids, ends counted. The sequence came from a human donor in good health (CMV status not recorded). Some clones in this sample may be carry-over from other donors' samples. The input for sequencing was cultured CD8+ T cells from PBMCs, taken from culture after CMV antigen stimulation. The chain combines TRBV7-6 with TRBJ2-1; the table gives TRBD1 as D, unverified against the DNA. The CDR3 protein is CASSFGTGARAFF.